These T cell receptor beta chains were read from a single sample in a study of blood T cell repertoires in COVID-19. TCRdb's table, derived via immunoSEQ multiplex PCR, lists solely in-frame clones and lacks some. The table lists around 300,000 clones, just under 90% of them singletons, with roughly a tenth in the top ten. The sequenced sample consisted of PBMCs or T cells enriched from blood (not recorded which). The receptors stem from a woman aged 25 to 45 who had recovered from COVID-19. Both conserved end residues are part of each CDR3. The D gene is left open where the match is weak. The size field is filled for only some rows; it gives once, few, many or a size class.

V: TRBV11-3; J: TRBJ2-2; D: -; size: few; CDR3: CASSLETSTGELFF; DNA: TGTGCCAGCAGCTTAGAAACTTCCACCGGGGAGCTGTTTTTT
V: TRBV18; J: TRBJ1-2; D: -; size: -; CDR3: CASSPPARAQGYGYTF; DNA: TGTGCCAGCTCACCACCGGCCAGGGCCCAGGGCTATGGCTACACCTTC
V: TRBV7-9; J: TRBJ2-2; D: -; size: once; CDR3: CASSWGTSYTGELFF; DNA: TGTGCCAGCAGCTGGGGGACAAGTTACACCGGGGAGCTGTTTTTT
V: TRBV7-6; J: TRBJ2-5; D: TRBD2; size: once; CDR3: CASSPVGTMREETQYF; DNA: TGTGCCAGCAGTCCCGTGGGGACTATGCGGGAAGAGACCCAGTACTTC
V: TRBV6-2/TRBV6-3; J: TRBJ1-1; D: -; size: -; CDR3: CASSYLDQQNTEAFF; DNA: TGTGCCAGCAGTTACCTCGATCAACAGAACACTGAAGCTTTCTTT
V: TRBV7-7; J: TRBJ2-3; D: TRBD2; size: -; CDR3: CASSMTSGTDTQYF; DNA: TGTGCTAGCAGCATGACTAGCGGCACAGATACGCAGTATTTT
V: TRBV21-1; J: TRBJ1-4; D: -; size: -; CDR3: CASGARCSLSLNEKLFF; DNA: TGTGCCAGCGGGGCGCGTTGCTCCCTTAGCCTTAATGAAAAACTGTTTTTT
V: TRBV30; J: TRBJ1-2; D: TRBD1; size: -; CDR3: CAWSRQGDYGYTF; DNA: TGTGCCTGGAGTAGGCAGGGGGATTATGGCTACACCTTC
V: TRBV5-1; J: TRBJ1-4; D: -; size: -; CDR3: CASSFGVTNALGSVKLFF; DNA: TGCGCCAGCAGCTTTGGGGTAACGAACGCACTCGGTAGCGTAAAACTGTTTTTT
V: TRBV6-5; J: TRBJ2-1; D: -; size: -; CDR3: CASSQRGNEQFF; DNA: TGTGCCAGCAGCCAGAGAGGCAATGAGCAGTTCTTC
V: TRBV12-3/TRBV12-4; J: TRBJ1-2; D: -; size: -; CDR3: CASSPPQYGYTF; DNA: TGTGCCAGCAGCCCCCCCCAGTATGGCTACACCTTC
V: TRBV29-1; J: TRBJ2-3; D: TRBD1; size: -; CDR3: CSVERDRDPDTQYF; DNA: TGCAGCGTCGAACGCGACAGGGATCCAGATACGCAGTATTTT
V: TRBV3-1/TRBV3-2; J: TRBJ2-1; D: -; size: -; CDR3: CASSQGRGNPSYNEQFF; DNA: TGTGCCAGCAGCCAAGGTCGGGGGAACCCCTCCTACAATGAGCAGTTCTTC
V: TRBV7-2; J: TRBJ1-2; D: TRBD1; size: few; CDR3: CASSPALQGGEIYGYTF; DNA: TGTGCCAGCAGCCCAGCACTACAGGGGGGAGAGATCTATGGCTACACCTTC
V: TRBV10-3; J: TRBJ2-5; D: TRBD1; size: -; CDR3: CAISDGKKDRGEETQYF; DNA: TGTGCCATCAGTGACGGTAAAAAGGACAGGGGCGAAGAGACCCAGTACTTC
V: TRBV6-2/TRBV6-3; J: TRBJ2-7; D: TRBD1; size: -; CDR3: CASSYSIDRVVDEQYF; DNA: TGTGCCAGCAGTTACTCGATAGACAGGGTCGTAGACGAGCAGTACTTC
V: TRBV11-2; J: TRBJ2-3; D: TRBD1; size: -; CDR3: CASSLDRESTDTQYF; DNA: TGTGCCAGCAGCTTGGACAGGGAAAGCACAGATACGCAGTATTTT
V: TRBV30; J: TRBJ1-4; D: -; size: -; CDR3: CAWSGGGSNEKLFF; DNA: TGTGCCTGGAGTGGAGGGGGAAGTAATGAAAAACTGTTTTTT
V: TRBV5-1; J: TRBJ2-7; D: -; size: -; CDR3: CASSYNFGYEQYF; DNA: TGCGCCAGCAGCTATAACTTTGGTTACGAGCAGTACTTC
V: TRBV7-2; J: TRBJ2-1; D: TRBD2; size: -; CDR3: CATQVWASGNEQFF; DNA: TGTGCCACCCAAGTCTGGGCTAGCGGCAATGAGCAGTTCTTC
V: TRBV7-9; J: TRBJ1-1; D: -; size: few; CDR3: CASSLTGGHTEAFF; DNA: TGTGCCAGCAGCTTAACGGGGGGCCACACTGAAGCTTTCTTT
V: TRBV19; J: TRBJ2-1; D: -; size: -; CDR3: CASSIYPDNEQFF; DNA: TGTGCCAGTAGTATTTACCCGGACAATGAGCAGTTCTTC
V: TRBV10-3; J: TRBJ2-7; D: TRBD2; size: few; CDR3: CATRASGLADYEQYF; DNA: TGTGCCACTCGCGCGTCGGGACTAGCGGACTACGAGCAGTACTTC
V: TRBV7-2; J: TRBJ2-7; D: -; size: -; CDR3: CASSLDITAINSEQYF; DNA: TGTGCCAGCAGCTTAGATATCACCGCCATTAACAGCGAGCAGTACTTC